One and the same sample provided the 14 T cell receptor beta chains below, sequenced in a study of response to subunit inactivated influenza vaccine. Each CDR3 protein gets one entry after TCRdb re-called the RT-PCR reads with MiXCR. The sample yields approximately 500,000 distinct CDR3 sequences, 10% to 15% seen once. Material: PBMCs from blood, obtained 45 days after vaccination. These TCRs come from a man between 45 and 60 years old who received an inactivated influenza vaccine.

The V call is TRBV7-2, the J call TRBJ2-5; 8 bases map to TRBD2. Trimming removed 5 bases from V and 7 bases from J; junction bases left unmatched: 12. This CDR3 is built from 15 residues. The V gene's germline CDR1 is SGHTA and CDR2 FQGNSA. The CDR3 loop is CASSPQRGPSGTQYF. For the CDR3, the DNA is TGTGCCAGCAGCCCTCAGCGGGGGCCCAGTGGGACCCAGTACTTC. The full variable domain, completed using reference TRBV7-2 and TRBJ2-5, is GAGVSQSPSNKVTEKGKDVELRCDPISGHTALYWYRQSLGQGLEFLIYFQGNSAPDKSGLPSDRFSAERTGGSVSTLTIQRTQQEDSAVYLCASSPQRGPSGTQYFGPGTRLLVL.

This clonotype was observed at least ten times. V usage is TRBV15 and J usage is TRBJ2-1; TRBD1 or TRBD2 may be the D gene (5 bases each). Trimming pared 2 bases from V and 10 bases from J, leaving 12 bases between. This CDR3 region has 13 residues. The germline V gene has CDR1 LNHNV and CDR2 YYDKDF (reference sequence). The CDR3 DNA is TGTGCCACCAGCAGAAAGAGGGACGTGGAGCAGTTCTTC. This gives the protein CATSRKRDVEQFF. The complete variable domain, with remaining parts taken from reference TRBV15 and TRBJ2-1, reads DAMVIQNPRYQVTQFGKPVTLSCSQTLNHNVMYWYQQKSSQAPKLLFHYYDKDFNNEADTPDNFQSRRPNTSFCFLDIRSPGLGDTAMYLCATSRKRDVEQFFGPGTRLTVL.

This clonotype has a handful of counts. V and J are TRBV24-1 and TRBJ2-7, with 8 bases fitting TRBD1. V dropped 3 bases and J dropped 7; count of bases not matched to a gene: 10. The CDR3 has 15 amino acids. The V gene's germline CDR1 is KGHDR and CDR2 SFDVKD. As DNA, the CDR3 is TGTGCCACCAGTGATAACCGGGACAGGTACGGAGAGCAGTACTTC. This translates into CATSDNRDRYGEQYF.

This clonotype has just a few counts. The J gene is TRBJ2-7, the V gene TRBV4-3; D is possibly TRBD1 (6 bases). This CDR3 spans 16 amino acids. Germline CDR1 reads LGHNA; CDR2 reads YSLEER. V was trimmed by 1 base and J by 3 bases, leaving 16 bases between them. The CDR3: CASSQASLQGVYEQYF. Here the CDR3 DNA reads TGCGCCAGCAGCCAAGCTTCCCTACAGGGCGTCTACGAGCAGTACTTC.

V and J are TRBV10-3 and TRBJ2-6; TRBD2 aligns across 9 bases. The CDR3 has 17 amino acids. Germline CDR1 reads ENHRY; CDR2 reads SYGVKD. V lost 4 bases and J lost 0; bases outside the gene matches: 4. In nucleotides, the CDR3 is TGTGCCATCAGTGTATCGCGGGAGGGCTCTGGGGCCAACGTCCTGACTTTC. The encoded protein is CAISVSREGSGANVLTF.

This clonotype was observed at least ten times. The V call is TRBV7-2, the J call TRBJ2-2, with 11 bases identical to TRBD2. Germline CDR1 SGHTA, CDR2 FQGNSA. V gave up 1 base and J gave up 2 bases; unmatched junction bases: 3. The CDR3 consists of 17 residues. The CDR3 DNA reads TGTGCCAGCAGCTTAGTCGGGACTAGCGGAAACACCGGGGAGCTGTTTTTT. Its protein product is CASSLVGTSGNTGELFF.

This clonotype came up many times. The chain combines TRBV7-9 with TRBJ2-7, with D perhaps TRBD2 (5 bases). The CDR3 length is 13 residues. The germline CDR1 and CDR2 sequences are SEHNR and FQNEAQ (reference sequence). Between the trimmed V and J ends, which lost 8 bases and 6 bases, there was a span of 17 bases. The DNA of the CDR3 is TGTGCCAGCGCCAACTCGCCCCGGGGCGAGCAGTACTTC. This translates into CASANSPRGEQYF. The whole variable domain, filled in from reference TRBV7-9 and TRBJ2-7, reads DTGVSQNPRHKITKRGQNVTFRCDPISEHNRLYWYRQTLGQGPEFLTYFQNEAQLEKSRLLSDRFSAERPKGSFSTLEIQRTEQGDSAMYLCASANSPRGEQYFGPGTRLTVT.

This clonotype was counted only a few times. V usage is TRBV12-3 or TRBV12-4 and J usage is TRBJ2-1, with D possibly being TRBD1 (6 bases). Trimming took 0 bases from V and 2 from J, leaving 8 bases between them. This CDR3 is built from 15 residues. The CDR3 is CASSLAGATYNEQFF. The CDR3 nucleotides read TGTGCCAGCAGTTTAGCGGGGGCAACCTACAATGAGCAGTTCTTC.

The sample holds a few counts of this clonotype. The J gene is TRBJ2-5, the V gene TRBV9; D is undetermined. Germline V gives CDR1 SGDLS, CDR2 YYNGEE. There are 14 residues in the CDR3. Between the trimmed V and J ends, which lost 0 bases and 5 bases, there was a span of 11 bases. The DNA for the CDR3 is TGTGCCAGCAGCGTAGAAGGCAGCCCGGAGACCCAGTACTTC. Translation gives CASSVEGSPETQYF. The full variable domain, completed using reference TRBV9 and TRBJ2-5, is DSGVTQTPKHLITATGQRVTLRCSPRSGDLSVYWYQQSLDQGLQFLIQYYNGEERAKGNILERFSAQQFPDLHSELNLSSLELGDSALYFCASSVEGSPETQYFGPGTRLLVL.

There are a few counts of this clonotype. This chain joins TRBV7-2 and TRBJ2-2; 8 bases line up with TRBD1. The V segment lost 3 bases and the J segment 4 bases; nucleotides outside the gene matches: 4. This CDR3 has 15 amino acids. Per germline, CDR1 SGHTA and CDR2 FQGNSA. The CDR3 nucleotides read TGTGCCAGCAGCTTGACAGGGGCTAGCACCGGGGAGCTGTTTTTT. Translation: CASSLTGASTGELFF.

This clonotype was counted ten times or more. This chain uses TRBV5-1 with TRBJ2-7; tentatively, D is TRBD2 (6 bases). This CDR3 spans 12 amino acids. The V gene's germline CDR1 is SGHRS and CDR2 YFSETQ. V was clipped by 5 bases and J by 4 bases, with 10 bases between them. Here the CDR3 DNA reads TGCGCCAGCAGGGACGGACTATACGAGCAGTACTTC. This sequence encodes CASRDGLYEQYF.

There are a few counts of this clonotype. The rearrangement joins TRBV3-1 to TRBJ1-4; 7 bases agree with TRBD1. CDR1 is LGHDT and CDR2 is YNNKEL in the germline V gene (reference sequence). CDR3 size: 14 residues. V gave up 5 bases and J gave up 9 bases; unmatched junction bases: 9. The CDR3: CASSSGQAGKKLFF. In DNA, the CDR3 is TGTGCCAGCAGCTCCGGACAGGCCGGAAAAAAACTGTTTTTT. The entire variable domain, with the rest obtained from reference TRBV3-1 and TRBJ1-4, is as follows: DTAVSQTPKYLVTQMGNDKSIKCEQNLGHDTMYWYKQDSKKFLKIMFSYNNKELIINETVPNRFSPKSPDKAHLNLHINSLELGDSAVYFCASSSGQAGKKLFFGSGTQLSVL.

The table lists this clonotype with many counts. The genes are TRBV12-3 or TRBV12-4 and TRBJ2-5; 16 nucleotides align to TRBD2. The length of the CDR3 is 15 residues. The V and J ends lost 5 bases and 5 bases, in that order; junction bases with no gene match: 2. The CDR3 nucleotides are TGTGCCAGCAGTCTGGGACTAGCGGGAGGGGAGACCCAGTACTTC. Its translation is CASSLGLAGGETQYF.

This clonotype was detected many times. The rearrangement joins TRBV12-3 or TRBV12-4 to TRBJ1-2; unclear D gene. V was cut by 5 bases and J by 0 bases, with 7 bases left in between. The length of the CDR3 is 13 residues. Written as DNA, the CDR3 is TGTGCCAGCAGTCCCACAGCTAACTATGGCTACACCTTC. It codes for CASSPTANYGYTF.